The 16 T cell receptor beta chains below were found in one sample sequenced in a study of T-cell reconstitution after alpha-beta-depleted transplantation in children. Unique molecular identifiers were built into the TCRbeta library. TCRdb re-called the PCR reads through MiXCR, storing one row per CDR3 protein. This table holds about 610,000 distinct CDR3 sequences, approximately 10% found once. The source material was PBMCs from the stem cell graft donor, sampled from the stem cell graft. Source of these receptors: a human donor who donated a stem cell graft to a child with acute myeloid leukemia.

This clonotype was seen repeatedly, ten times or more. The chain uses TRBV6-5 and TRBJ2-7, with 11 bases matching TRBD2. Trimming cost V 6 bases and J 2 bases; bases outside gene matches: 3. The CDR3 has 14 residues. Germline V gene lookup returns CDR1 MNHEY and CDR2 SVGAGI. The CDR3 DNA follows: TGTGCCAGCAGATTGACTAGCGGGACCTACGAGCAGTACTTC. Amino acids: CASRLTSGTYEQYF.

Many counts were recorded for this clonotype. V gene TRBV29-1 combines with J gene TRBJ2-7; possibly TRBD1 for D (6 bases). V was cut by 6 bases and J by 3 bases, with 15 bases left in between. CDR1 and CDR2 from the germline V gene are SQVTM and ANQGSEA. This CDR3 has 13 amino acids. CDR3 DNA: TGCAGCGTGGTACAGGGTAGCAACTACGAGCAGTACTTC. Protein product: CSVVQGSNYEQYF.

This clonotype came up a few times. V and J are TRBV7-2 and TRBJ2-7; tentatively, D is TRBD2 (6 bases). Germline lookup yields CDR1 SGHTA and CDR2 FQGNSA. V was shortened by 6 bases and J by 0 bases, with 15 bases between the two germline ends. The CDR3 has 15 residues. The CDR3 DNA reads as TGTGCCAGCAGAGCCGGGACTGCGAGCTCCTACGAGCAGTACTTC. Its translation: CASRAGTASSYEQYF.

The rearrangement joins TRBV6-1 to TRBJ2-5; 10 bases are a match to TRBD1. The germline V gene encodes CDR1 MNHNS and CDR2 SASEGT. Trimming took 5 bases from V and 0 from J; bases not matched to a gene: 12. The CDR3 runs to 18 residues. The CDR3 sequence is CASSPSGQGMRDQETQYF. In nucleotides, the CDR3 is TGTGCCAGCAGTCCGTCGGGACAGGGGATGAGGGACCAAGAGACCCAGTACTTC.

Many counts were recorded for this clonotype. V and J are TRBV4-2 and TRBJ2-1; D not certain. The CDR3 loop spans 18 amino acids. V lost 0 bases and J 3 bases, leaving 18 bases between the germline ends. Germline lookup yields CDR1 LGHNA and CDR2 YNFKEQ. Here the CDR3 reads CASSQDRNRVYNYNEQFF. CDR3 bases: TGTGCCAGCAGCCAAGATCGGAATCGGGTCTACAACTACAATGAGCAGTTCTTC.

This clonotype has a handful of counts. The chain uses TRBV20-1 and TRBJ2-1; tentatively, D is TRBD2 (5 bases). The V end was cut by 6 bases, the J end by 3 bases, with 18 bases between. The CDR3 extends over 15 amino acids. The germline V gene encodes CDR1 DFQATT and CDR2 SNEGSKA (reference sequence). In DNA, the CDR3 is TGCAGTGCGGTCACTAGTGCCTCCGACTACAATGAGCAGTTCTTC. It codes for CSAVTSASDYNEQFF.

The chain employs TRBV10-3 and TRBJ1-5, with 12 positions matching TRBD1. CDR3 length: 16 residues. The ends lost 0 bases at V and 6 bases at J; junction bases unmatched: 3. Germline values: CDR1 ENHRY, CDR2 SYGVKD. CDR3 nucleotide sequence: TGTGCCATCAGTGAGTCGGGGGACAGGGGGCCTCAGCCCCAGCATTTT. This sequence encodes CAISESGDRGPQPQHF.

This clonotype was seen only a few times. The chain recombines TRBV5-5 with TRBJ2-2; 11 nucleotides agree with TRBD1. The germline V gene encodes CDR1 SGHKS and CDR2 YYEKEE (reference sequence). The CDR3 is made up of 15 amino acids. The J segment lost 7 bases and the V segment lost 6 bases, leaving 8 bases of the junction unmatched. The CDR3 reads CASNWDRGISGELFF. The DNA of the CDR3 is TGTGCCAGCAACTGGGACAGGGGGATAAGCGGGGAGCTGTTTTTT.

A few counts support this clonotype. V usage is TRBV7-2 and J usage is TRBJ2-1, with 13 bases that match TRBD2. V dropped 5 bases and J dropped 9; count of bases not matched to a gene: 7. Germline V gene lookup returns CDR1 SGHTA and CDR2 FQGNSA. CDR3 length: 15 residues. CDR3 bases: TGTGCCAGCAGCAAACTAGCGGGAGGGCCAGGTGAGCAGTTCTTC. Translation gives CASSKLAGGPGEQFF.

This clonotype was seen a few times. The chain couples TRBV6-1 to TRBJ2-6; tentatively, D is TRBD1 (6 bases). Trimming took 10 bases from V and 2 from J, leaving 15 bases between them. This CDR3 is 15 amino acids long. Looked up from germline, CDR1 is MNHNS and CDR2 is SASEGT. The DNA for the CDR3 is TGTGCCATCCAAAGCAGGGGAACTGGGGCCAACGTCCTGACTTTC. It encodes CAIQSRGTGANVLTF.

This clonotype was observed many times. The V gene is TRBV7-2, the J gene TRBJ2-7; 9 nucleotides match TRBD1. Germline assignment: CDR1 SGHTA and CDR2 FQGNSA. There are 15 residues in the CDR3. V lost 5 bases to trimming and J lost 5 bases; unmatched junction nucleotides: 10. The CDR3 here is CASSPEGQGGHEQYF. In nucleotides, the CDR3 is TGTGCCAGCAGCCCCGAGGGACAGGGCGGACACGAGCAGTACTTC.

V and J are TRBV10-3 and TRBJ1-5; D uncertain. CDR1 is ENHRY and CDR2 is SYGVKD in the germline V gene. V was clipped by 2 bases and J by 4 bases, with 6 bases between them. The CDR3 consists of 13 residues. CDR3 nucleotide sequence: TGTGCCATCAGTGAGGGGAGAAATCAGCCCCAGCATTTT. Its translation is CAISEGRNQPQHF.

The chain carries TRBV28 and TRBJ2-3; no clear D gene. There are 18 residues in the CDR3. In germline, CDR1 is MDHEN, CDR2 SYDVKM. V was pared by 4 bases and J by 8 bases, with 28 bases between. CDR3 loop: CASSSRARASEKVVTQYF. Here the CDR3 DNA reads TGTGCCAGCAGTTCCCGGGCTCGGGCTAGTGAAAAGGTGGTTACGCAGTATTTT.

Ten or more counts support this clonotype. The rearrangement links TRBV7-6 to TRBJ2-1; no definite D call. CDR1 and CDR2 from the germline V gene are SGHVS and FNYEAQ. The V gene lost 3 bases and the J gene lost 2 bases, with 5 bases spanning the gap. This CDR3 has 13 residues. The CDR3 nucleotides read TGTGCCAGCAGCTTGGAAACCTACAATGAGCAGTTCTTC. As protein: CASSLETYNEQFF.

This clonotype was seen repeatedly, ten times or more. The chain has TRBV5-6 and TRBJ2-6; no firm D call. CDR3 size: 15 residues. Germline assignment: CDR1 SGHDT and CDR2 YYEEEE. Trimming pared 1 base from V and 0 bases from J, leaving 5 bases between. The CDR3: CASSLMASGANVLTF. The CDR3 nucleotides read TGTGCCAGCAGCTTGATGGCCTCTGGGGCCAACGTCCTGACTTTC. Full variable domain (remainder filled in from reference TRBV5-6 and TRBJ2-6): DAGVTQSPTHLIKTRGQQVTLRCSPKSGHDTVSWYQQALGQGPQFIFQYYEEEERQRGNFPDRFSGHQFPNYSSELNVNALLLGDSALYLCASSLMASGANVLTFGAGSRLTVL.

This clonotype was picked up a small number of times. The V and J genes are TRBV4-2 and TRBJ2-7; the match to TRBD2 covers 15 bases. The CDR3 covers 18 residues. After removal of 3 bases from V and 3 bases from J, the junction contained 9 bases not matched to a gene. CDR1 is LGHNA, CDR2 YNFKEQ, per germline. The CDR3, as DNA: TGTGCCAGCAGCCAGCCCAGGACTAGCGGGAGGGAATACTACGAGCAGTACTTC. Translated: CASSQPRTSGREYYEQYF.